The text below deals with one T cell receptor (beta chain). Its antigen is not known. The data stem from a study of T cells after yellow fever vaccination. For the study at large: SMART-Seq v4 Ultra Low Input served to prepare low-cell-number fractions.

TCRdb reprocessed the 5' RACE reads with MiXCR, giving one entry per CDR3 protein. The table includes 250,000 to 350,000 distinct CDR3 sequences, approximately 7% detected once. Study findings and constraints: Overlap between CD4 and CD8 compartments was detected for a small share of clonotypes.

The sequencing here drew on PBMCs, taken about 41 days after the first yellow fever vaccination. This TCR came from a man aged 18 to 29 who received the YFV17D yellow fever vaccine.

This CDR3 is CSVESTGNTIYF. For the CDR3, the DNA is TGCAGCGTTGAATCGACTGGAAACACCATATATTTT. The chain is built from TRBV29-1 and TRBJ1-3, with no clear D. Between the trimmed V and J ends, which lost 2 bases and 2 bases, there was a span of 4 bases. This CDR3 is built from 12 residues. CDR1 and CDR2 from the germline V gene are SQVTM and ANQGSEA.